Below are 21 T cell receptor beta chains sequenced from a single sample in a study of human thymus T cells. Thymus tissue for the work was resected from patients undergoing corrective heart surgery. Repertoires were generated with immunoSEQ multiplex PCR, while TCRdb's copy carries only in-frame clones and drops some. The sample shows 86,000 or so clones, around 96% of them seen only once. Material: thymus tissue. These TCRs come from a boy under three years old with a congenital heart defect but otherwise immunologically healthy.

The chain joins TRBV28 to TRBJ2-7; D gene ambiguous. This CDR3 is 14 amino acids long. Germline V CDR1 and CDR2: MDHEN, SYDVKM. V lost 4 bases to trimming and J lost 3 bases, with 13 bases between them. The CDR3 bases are TGTGCCAGCAGTTACCGTCAAAAATACTACGAGCAGTACTTC. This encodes CASSYRQKYYEQYF.

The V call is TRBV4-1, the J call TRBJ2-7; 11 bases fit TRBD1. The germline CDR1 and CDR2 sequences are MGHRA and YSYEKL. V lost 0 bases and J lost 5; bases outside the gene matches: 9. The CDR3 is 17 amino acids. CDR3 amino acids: CASSQDLRTGGKNEQYF. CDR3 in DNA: TGCGCCAGCAGCCAAGATCTCAGGACAGGGGGCAAAAACGAGCAGTACTTC.

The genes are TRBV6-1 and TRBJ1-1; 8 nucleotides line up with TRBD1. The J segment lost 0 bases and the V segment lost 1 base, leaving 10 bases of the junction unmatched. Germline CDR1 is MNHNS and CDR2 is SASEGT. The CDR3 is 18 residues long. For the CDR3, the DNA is TGTGCCAGCAGTGAAGATTGGGGGACAGGTCAGATGAACACTGAAGCTTTCTTT. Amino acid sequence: CASSEDWGTGQMNTEAFF.

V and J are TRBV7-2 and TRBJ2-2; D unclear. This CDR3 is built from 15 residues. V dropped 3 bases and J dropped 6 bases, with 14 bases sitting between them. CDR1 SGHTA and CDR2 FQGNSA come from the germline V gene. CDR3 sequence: CASSLFSEMAGELFF. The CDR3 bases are TGTGCCAGCAGCTTGTTTTCGGAAATGGCCGGGGAGCTGTTTTTT.

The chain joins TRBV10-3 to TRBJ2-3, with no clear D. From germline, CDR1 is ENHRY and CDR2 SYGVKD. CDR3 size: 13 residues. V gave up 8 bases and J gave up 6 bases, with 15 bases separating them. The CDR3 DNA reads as TGTGCCATCGCCGGCCAGTCTTTCGATACGCAGTATTTT. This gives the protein CAIAGQSFDTQYF.

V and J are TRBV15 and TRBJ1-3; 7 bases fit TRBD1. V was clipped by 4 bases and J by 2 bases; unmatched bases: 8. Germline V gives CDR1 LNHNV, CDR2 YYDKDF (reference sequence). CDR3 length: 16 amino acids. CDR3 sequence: CATSNGVDRAGNTIYF. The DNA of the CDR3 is TGTGCCACCAGCAATGGCGTAGACAGGGCTGGAAACACCATATATTTT.

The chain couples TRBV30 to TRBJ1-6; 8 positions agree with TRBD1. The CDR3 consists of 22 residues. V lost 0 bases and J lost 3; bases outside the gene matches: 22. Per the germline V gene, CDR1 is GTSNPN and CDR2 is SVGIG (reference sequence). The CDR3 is CAWSVHQSPGQDENFYNSPLHF. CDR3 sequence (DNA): TGTGCCTGGAGTGTCCACCAATCTCCGGGACAGGATGAAAATTTCTATAATTCACCCCTCCACTTT.

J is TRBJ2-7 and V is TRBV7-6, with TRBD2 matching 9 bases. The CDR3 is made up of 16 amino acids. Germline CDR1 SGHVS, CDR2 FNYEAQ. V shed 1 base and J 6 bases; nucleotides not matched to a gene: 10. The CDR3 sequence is CASSLERSLAGCEQYF. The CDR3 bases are TGTGCCAGCAGCTTAGAACGGTCGCTAGCGGGATGCGAGCAGTACTTC.

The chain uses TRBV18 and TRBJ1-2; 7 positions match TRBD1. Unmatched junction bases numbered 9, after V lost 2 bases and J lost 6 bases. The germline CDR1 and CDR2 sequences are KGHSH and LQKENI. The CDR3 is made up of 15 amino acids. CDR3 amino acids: CASSPEVARGNGYTF. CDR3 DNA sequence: TGTGCCAGCTCACCAGAAGTGGCCAGGGGGAATGGCTACACCTTC.

The CDR3: CSVSTSGDQNIQYF. CDR3 DNA: TGCAGCGTATCGACTAGCGGGGACCAAAACATTCAGTACTTC. The chain employs TRBV29-1 and TRBJ2-4, with 11 bases matching TRBD2. The CDR3 has 14 residues. The trim removed 6 bases at V and 5 bases at J, leaving 6 bases unmatched. Germline V CDR1 and CDR2: SQVTM, ANQGSEA.

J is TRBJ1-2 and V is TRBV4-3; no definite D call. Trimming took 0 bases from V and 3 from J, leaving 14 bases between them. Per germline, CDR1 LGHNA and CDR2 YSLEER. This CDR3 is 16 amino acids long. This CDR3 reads CASSQEGPPRHYGYTF. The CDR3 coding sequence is TGCGCCAGCAGCCAAGAAGGACCTCCTAGACACTATGGCTACACCTTC.

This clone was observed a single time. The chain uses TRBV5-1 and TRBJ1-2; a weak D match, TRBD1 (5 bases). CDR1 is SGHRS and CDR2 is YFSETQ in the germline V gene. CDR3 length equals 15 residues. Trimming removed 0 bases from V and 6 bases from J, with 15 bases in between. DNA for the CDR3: TGCGCCAGCAGCTTGGAGGGACTCTTAAGGGATGGCTACACCTTC. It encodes CASSLEGLLRDGYTF.

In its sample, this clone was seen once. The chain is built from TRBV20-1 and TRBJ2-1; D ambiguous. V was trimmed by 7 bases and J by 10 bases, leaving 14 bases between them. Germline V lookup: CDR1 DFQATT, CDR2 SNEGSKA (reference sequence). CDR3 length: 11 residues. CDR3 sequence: CSGREQDEQFF. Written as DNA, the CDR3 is TGCAGTGGAAGAGAGCAGGACGAGCAGTTCTTC.

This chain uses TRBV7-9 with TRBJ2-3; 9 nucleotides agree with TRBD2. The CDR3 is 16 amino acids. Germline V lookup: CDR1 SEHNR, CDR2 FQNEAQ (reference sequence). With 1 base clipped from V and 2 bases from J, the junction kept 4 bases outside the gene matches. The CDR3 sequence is CASSLDSGGHTDTQYF. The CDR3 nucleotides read TGTGCCAGCAGCTTAGATAGCGGGGGTCACACAGATACGCAGTATTTT.

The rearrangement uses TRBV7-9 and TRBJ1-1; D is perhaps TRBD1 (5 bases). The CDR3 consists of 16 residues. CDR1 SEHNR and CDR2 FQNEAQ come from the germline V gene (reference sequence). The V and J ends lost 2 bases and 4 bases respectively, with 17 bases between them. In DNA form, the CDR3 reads TGTGCCAGCAGCTTATTCCCCCAGGGACGTAGCACTGAAGCTTTCTTT. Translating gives CASSLFPQGRSTEAFF.

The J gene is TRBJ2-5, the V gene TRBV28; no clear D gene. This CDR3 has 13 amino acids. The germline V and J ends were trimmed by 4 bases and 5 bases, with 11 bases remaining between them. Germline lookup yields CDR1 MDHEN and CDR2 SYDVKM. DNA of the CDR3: TGTGCCAGCAGTTCTGACGGCTGGGAGACCCAGTACTTC. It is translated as CASSSDGWETQYF.

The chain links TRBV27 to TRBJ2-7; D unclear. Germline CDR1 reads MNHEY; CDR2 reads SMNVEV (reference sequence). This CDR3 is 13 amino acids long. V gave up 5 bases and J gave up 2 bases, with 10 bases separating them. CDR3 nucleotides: TGTGCCAGCAGTCTAAAGAGTACCTACGAGCAGTACTTC. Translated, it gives CASSLKSTYEQYF.

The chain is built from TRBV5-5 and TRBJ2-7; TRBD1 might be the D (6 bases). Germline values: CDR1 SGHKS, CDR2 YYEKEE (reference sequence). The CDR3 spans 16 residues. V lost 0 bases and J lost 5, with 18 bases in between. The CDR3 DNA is TGTGCCAGCAGCTTGGGGCCACAGGGAATATTCCACGAGCAGTACTTC. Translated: CASSLGPQGIFHEQYF.

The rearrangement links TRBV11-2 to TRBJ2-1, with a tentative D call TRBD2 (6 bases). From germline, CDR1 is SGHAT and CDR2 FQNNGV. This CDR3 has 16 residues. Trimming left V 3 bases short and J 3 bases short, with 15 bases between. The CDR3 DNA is TGTGCCAGCAGCTTTGCAGGGACTGTAATCTACAATGAGCAGTTCTTC. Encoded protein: CASSFAGTVIYNEQFF. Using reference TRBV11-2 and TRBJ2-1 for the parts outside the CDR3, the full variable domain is EAGVAQSPRYKIIEKRQSVAFWCNPISGHATLYWYQQILGQGPKLLIQFQNNGVVDDSQLPKDRFSAERLKGVDSTLKIQPAKLEDSAVYLCASSFAGTVIYNEQFFGPGTRLTVL.

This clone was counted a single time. This CDR3 is CASSQVGSYSYEQYF. CDR3 nucleotides: TGTGCCAGCAGCCAAGTTGGGAGTTATTCCTACGAGCAGTACTTC. This sequence joins TRBV14 and TRBJ2-7; TRBD2 might be the D (5 bases). Per germline, CDR1 SGHDN and CDR2 FVKESK. CDR3 length: 15 amino acids. V lost 1 base to trimming and J lost 1 base, with 11 bases between them.

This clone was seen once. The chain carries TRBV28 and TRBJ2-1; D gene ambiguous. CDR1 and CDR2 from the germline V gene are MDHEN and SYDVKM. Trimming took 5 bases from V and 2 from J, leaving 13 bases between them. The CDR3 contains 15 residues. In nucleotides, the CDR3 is TGTGCCAGCAGTCCCCCAGCCCTCACCTACAATGAGCAGTTCTTC. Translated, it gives CASSPPALTYNEQFF.